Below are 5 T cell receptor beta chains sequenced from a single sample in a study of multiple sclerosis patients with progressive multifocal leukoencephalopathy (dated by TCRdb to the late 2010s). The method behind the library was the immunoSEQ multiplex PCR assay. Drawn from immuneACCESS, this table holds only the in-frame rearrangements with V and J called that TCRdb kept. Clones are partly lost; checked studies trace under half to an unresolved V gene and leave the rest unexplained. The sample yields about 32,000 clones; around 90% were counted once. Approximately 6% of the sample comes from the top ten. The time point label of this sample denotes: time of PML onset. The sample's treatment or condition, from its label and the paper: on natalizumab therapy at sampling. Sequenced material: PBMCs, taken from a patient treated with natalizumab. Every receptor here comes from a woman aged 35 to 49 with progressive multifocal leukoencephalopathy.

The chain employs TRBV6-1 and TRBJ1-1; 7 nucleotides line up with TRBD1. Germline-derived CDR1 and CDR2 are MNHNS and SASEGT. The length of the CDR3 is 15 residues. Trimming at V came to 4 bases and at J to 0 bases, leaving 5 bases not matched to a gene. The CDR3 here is CASSGQTGLNTEAFF. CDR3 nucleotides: TGTGCCAGCAGTGGCCAGACAGGGTTGAACACTGAAGCTTTCTTT.

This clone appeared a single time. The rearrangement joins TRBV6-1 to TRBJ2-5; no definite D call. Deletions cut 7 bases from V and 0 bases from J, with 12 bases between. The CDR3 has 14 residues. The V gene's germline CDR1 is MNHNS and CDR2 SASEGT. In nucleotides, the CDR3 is TGTGCCAGCACCCTTAGTACAGACCAAGAGACCCAGTACTTC. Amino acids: CASTLSTDQETQYF.

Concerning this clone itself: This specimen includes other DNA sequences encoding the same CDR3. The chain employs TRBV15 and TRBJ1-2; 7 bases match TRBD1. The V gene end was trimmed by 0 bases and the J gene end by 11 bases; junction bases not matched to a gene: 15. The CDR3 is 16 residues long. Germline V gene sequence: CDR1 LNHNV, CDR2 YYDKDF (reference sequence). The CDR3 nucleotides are TGTGCCACCAGCAGAGATAGACAGGGTGGGGTTTCTGGTTACACCTTC. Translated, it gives CATSRDRQGGVSGYTF.

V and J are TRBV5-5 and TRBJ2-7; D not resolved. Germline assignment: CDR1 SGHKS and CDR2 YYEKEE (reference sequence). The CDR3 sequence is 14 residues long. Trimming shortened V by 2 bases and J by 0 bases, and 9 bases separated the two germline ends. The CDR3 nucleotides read TGTGCCAGCAGCTTTACAGTCGGCTCCTACGAGCAGTACTTC. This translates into CASSFTVGSYEQYF.

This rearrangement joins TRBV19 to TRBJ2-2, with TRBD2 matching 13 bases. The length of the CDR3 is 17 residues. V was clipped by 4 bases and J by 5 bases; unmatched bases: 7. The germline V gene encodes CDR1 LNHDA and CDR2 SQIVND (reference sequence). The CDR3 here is CASSSGLAGVRTGELFF. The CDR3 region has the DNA TGTGCCAGTAGTAGCGGACTAGCGGGAGTTAGGACCGGGGAGCTGTTTTTT. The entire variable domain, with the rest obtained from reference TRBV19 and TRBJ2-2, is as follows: DGGITQSPKYLFRKEGQNVTLSCEQNLNHDAMYWYRQDPGQGLRLIYYSQIVNDFQKGDIAEGYSVSREKKESFPLTVTSAQKNPTAFYLCASSSGLAGVRTGELFFGEGSRLTVL.